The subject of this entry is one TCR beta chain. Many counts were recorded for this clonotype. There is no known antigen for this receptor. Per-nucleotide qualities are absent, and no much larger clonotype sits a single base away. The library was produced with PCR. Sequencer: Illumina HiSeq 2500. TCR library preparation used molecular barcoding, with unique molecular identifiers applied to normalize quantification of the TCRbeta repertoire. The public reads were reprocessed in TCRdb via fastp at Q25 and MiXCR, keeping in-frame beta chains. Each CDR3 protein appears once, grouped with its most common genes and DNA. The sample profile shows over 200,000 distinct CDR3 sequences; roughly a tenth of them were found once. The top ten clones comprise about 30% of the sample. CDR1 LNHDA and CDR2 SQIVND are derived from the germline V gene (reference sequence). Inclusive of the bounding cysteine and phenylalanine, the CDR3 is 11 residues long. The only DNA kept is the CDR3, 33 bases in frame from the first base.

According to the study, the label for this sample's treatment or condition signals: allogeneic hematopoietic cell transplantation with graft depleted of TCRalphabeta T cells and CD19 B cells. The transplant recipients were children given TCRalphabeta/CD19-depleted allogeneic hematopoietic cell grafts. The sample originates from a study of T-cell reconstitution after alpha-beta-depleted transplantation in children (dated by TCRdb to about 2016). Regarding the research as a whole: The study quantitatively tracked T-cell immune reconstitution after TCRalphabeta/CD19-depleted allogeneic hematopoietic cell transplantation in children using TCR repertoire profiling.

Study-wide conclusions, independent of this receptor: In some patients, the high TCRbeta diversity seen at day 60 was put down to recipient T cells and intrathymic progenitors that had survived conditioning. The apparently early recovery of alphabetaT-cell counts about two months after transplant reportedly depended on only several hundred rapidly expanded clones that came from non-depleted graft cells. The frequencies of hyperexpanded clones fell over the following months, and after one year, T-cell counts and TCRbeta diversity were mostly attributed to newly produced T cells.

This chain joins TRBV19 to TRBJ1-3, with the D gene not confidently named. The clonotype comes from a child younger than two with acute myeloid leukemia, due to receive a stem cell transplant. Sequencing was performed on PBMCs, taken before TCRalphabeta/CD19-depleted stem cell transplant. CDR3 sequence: CATGSGNTIYF. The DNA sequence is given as TGTGCTACGGGGAGCGGAAACACCATATATTTT.